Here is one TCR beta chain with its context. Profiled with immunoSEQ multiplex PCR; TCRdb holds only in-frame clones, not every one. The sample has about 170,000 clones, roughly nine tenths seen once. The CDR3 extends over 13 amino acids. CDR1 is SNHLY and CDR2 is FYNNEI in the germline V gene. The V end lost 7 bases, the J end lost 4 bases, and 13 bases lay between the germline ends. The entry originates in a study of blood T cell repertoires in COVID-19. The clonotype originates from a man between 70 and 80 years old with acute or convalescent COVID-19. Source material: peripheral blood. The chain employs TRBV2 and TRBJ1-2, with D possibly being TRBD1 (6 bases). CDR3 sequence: CASIAGVGYGYTF. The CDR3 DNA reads TGTGCCAGCATAGCAGGGGTAGGCTATGGCTACACCTTC.